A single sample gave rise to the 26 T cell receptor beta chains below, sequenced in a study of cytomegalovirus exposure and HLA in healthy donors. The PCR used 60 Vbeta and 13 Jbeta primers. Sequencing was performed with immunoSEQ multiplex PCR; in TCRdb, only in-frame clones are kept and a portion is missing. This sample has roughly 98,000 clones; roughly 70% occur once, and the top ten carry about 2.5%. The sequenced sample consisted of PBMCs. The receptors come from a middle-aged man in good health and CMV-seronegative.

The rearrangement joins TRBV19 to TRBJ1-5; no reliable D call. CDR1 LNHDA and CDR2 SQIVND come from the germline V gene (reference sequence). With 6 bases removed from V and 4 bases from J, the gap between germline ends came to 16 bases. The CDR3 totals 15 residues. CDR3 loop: CASSLMAVWNQPQHF. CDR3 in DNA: TGTGCCAGTAGCCTTATGGCAGTTTGGAATCAGCCCCAGCATTTT.

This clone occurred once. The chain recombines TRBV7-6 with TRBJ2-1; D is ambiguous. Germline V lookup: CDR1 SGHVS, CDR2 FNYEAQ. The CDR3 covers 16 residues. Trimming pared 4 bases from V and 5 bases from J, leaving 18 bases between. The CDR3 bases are TGTGCCAGCAGCTCAGACTCCGGGTCCTCGCACAATGAGCAGTTCTTC. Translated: CASSSDSGSSHNEQFF. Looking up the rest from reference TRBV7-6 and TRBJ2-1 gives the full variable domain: GAGVSQSPRYKVTKRGQDVALRCDPISGHVSLYWYRQALGQGPEFLTYFNYEAQQDKSGLPNDRFSAERPEGSISTLTIQRTEQRDSAMYRCASSSDSGSSHNEQFFGPGTRLTVL.

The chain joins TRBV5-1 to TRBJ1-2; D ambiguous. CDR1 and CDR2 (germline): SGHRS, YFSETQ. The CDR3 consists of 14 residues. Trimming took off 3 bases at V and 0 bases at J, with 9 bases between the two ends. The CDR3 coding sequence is TGCGCCAGCAGCTGGACGGAGGCTAACTATGGCTACACCTTC. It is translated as CASSWTEANYGYTF.

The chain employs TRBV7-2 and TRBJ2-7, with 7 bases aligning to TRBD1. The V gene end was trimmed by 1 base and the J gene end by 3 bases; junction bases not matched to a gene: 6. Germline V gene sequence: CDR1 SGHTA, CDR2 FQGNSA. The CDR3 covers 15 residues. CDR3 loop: CASSLDSTGIYEQYF. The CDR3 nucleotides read TGTGCCAGCAGCTTAGATTCGACAGGGATCTACGAGCAGTACTTC.

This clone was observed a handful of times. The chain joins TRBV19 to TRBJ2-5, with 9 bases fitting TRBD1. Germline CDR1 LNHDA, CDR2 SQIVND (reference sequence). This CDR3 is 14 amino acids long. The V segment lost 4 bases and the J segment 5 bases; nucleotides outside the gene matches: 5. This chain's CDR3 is CASSTRDRAETQYF. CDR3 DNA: TGTGCCAGTAGTACCCGGGACAGGGCCGAGACCCAGTACTTC.

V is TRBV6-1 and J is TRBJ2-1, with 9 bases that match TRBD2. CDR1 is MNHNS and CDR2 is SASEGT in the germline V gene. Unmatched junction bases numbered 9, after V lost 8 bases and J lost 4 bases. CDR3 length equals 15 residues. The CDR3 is CASSLAGAGYNEQFF. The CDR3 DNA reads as TGTGCCAGCTCCTTAGCGGGAGCGGGTTACAATGAGCAGTTCTTC.

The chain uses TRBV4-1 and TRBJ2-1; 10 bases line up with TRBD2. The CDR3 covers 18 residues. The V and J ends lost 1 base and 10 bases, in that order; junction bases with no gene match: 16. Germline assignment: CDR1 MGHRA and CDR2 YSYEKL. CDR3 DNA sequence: TGCGCCAGCAGCCAAGGGTTTAGCGGGAGGTTCGCCTCGTTCGAGCAGTTCTTC. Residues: CASSQGFSGRFASFEQFF.

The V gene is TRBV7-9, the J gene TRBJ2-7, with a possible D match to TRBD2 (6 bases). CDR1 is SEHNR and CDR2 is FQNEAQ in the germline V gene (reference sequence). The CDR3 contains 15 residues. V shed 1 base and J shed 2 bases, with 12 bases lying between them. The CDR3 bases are TGTGCCAGCAGCTTAGGTGGGGGGATCCCCTACGAGCAGTACTTC. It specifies CASSLGGGIPYEQYF.

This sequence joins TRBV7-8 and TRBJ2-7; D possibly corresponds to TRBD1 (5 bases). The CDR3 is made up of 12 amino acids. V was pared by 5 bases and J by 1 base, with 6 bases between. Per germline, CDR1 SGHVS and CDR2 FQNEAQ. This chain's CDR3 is CASSPGSYEQYF. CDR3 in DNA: TGTGCCAGCAGCCCAGGGTCCTACGAGCAGTACTTC.

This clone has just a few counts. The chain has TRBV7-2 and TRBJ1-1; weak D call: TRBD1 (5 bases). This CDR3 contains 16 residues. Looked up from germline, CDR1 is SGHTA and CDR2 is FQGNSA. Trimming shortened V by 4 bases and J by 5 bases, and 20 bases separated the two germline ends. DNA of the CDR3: TGTGCCAGCAGCTCACCCGGGGGTAAAAGGTTTACTGAAGCTTTCTTT. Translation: CASSSPGGKRFTEAFF. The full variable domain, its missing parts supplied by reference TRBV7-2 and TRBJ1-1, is GAGVSQSPSNKVTEKGKDVELRCDPISGHTALYWYRQSLGQGLEFLIYFQGNSAPDKSGLPSDRFSAERTGGSVSTLTIQRTQQEDSAVYLCASSSPGGKRFTEAFFGQGTRLTVV.

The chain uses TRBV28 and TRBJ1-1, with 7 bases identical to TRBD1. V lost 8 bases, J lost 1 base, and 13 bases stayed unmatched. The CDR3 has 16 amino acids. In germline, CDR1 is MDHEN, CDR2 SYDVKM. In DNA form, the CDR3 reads TGTGCCAGCGCCGGACAGGCTGCGTCCCCGAACACTGAAGCTTTCTTT. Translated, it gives CASAGQAASPNTEAFF.

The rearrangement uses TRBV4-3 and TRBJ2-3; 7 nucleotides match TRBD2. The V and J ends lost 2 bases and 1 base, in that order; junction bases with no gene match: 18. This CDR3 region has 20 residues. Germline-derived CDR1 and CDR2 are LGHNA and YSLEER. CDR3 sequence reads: CASSQSEGSWGGTGTDTQYF. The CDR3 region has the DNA TGCGCCAGCAGCCAATCGGAGGGATCATGGGGGGGGACCGGCACAGATACGCAGTATTTT.

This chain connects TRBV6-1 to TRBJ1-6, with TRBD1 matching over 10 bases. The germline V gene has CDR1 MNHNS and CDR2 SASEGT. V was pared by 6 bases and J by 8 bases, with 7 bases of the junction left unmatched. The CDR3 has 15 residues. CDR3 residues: CASRPRQGADSPLHF. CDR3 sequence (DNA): TGTGCCAGCAGGCCCCGACAGGGGGCAGATTCACCCCTCCACTTT.

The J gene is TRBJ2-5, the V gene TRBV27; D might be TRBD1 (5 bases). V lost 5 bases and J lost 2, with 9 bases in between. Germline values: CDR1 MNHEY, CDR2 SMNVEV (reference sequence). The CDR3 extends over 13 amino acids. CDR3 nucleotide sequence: TGTGCCAGCAGTCCACAGGTTCAAGAGACCCAGTACTTC. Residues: CASSPQVQETQYF.

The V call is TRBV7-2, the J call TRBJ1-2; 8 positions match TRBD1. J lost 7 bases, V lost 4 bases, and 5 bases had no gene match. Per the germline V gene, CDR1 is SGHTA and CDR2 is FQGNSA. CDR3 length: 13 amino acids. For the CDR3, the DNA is TGTGCCAGCAGCTCAAGACAGGGGATTGGCTACACCTTC. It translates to CASSSRQGIGYTF.

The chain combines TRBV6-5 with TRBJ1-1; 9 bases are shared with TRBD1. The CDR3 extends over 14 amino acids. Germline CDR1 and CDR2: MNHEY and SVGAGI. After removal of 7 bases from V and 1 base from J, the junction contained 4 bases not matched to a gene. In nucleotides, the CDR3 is TGTGCCAGCAACGACAGGGGGAAGAACACTGAAGCTTTCTTT. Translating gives CASNDRGKNTEAFF.

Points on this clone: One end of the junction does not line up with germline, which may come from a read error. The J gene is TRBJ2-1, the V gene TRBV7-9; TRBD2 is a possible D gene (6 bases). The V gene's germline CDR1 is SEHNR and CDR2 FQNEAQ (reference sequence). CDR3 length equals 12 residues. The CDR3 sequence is CSSSLTPGTPFF. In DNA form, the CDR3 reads TGTTCCAGCAGCTTAACGCCGGGGACTCCGTTCTTC. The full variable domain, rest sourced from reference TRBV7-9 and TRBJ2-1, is DTGVSQNPRHKITKRGQNVTFRCDPISEHNRLYWYRQTLGQGPEFLTYFQNEAQLEKSRLLSDRFSAERPKGSFSTLEIQRTEQGDSAMYLCSSSLTPGTPFFGPGTRLTVL.

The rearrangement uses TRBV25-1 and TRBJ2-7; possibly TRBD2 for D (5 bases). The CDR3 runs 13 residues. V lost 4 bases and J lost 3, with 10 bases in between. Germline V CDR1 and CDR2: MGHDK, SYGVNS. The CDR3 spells CASSGREFYEQYF. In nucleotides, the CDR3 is TGTGCCAGCAGTGGAAGGGAGTTCTACGAGCAGTACTTC.

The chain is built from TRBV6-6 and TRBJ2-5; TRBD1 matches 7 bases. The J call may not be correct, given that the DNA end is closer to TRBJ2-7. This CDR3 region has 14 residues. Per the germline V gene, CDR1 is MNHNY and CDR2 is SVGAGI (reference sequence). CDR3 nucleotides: TGTGCCAGCAGTTACGGACAGGACCGATACGAGCAGTACTTC. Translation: CASSYGQDRYEQYF.

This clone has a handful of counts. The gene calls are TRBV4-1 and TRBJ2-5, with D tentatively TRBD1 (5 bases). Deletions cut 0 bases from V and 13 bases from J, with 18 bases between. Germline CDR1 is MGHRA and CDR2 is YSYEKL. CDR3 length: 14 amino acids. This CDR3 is CASSQDRDDRPRYF. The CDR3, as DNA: TGCGCCAGCAGCCAAGATCGAGACGACAGACCGCGGTACTTC.

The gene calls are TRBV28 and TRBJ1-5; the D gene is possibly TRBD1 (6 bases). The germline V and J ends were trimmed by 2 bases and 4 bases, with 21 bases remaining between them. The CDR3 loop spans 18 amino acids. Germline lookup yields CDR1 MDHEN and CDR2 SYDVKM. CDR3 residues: CASSLERNREEKNQPQHF. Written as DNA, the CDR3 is TGTGCCAGCAGTTTAGAAAGAAACAGGGAAGAGAAAAATCAGCCCCAGCATTTT.

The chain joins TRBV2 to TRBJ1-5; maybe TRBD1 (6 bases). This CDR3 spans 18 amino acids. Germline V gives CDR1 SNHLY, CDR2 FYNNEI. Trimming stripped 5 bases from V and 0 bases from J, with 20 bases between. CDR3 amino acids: CASSRLASGTLSNQPQHF. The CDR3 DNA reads TGTGCCAGCAGTCGCCTCGCTTCCGGGACACTTAGCAATCAGCCCCAGCATTTT.

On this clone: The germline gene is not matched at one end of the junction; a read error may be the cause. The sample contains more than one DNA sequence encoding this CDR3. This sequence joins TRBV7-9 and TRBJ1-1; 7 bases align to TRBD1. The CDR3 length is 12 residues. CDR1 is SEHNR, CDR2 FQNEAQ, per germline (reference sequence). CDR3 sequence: CSSSPGGFEAFF. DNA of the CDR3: TGTTCCAGCAGCCCAGGGGGTTTCGAAGCTTTCTTT.

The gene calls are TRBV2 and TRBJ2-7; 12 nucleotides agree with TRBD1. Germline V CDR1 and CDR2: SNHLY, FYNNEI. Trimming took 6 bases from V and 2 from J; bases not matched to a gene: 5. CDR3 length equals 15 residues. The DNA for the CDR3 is TGTGCCAGCAGCGGGACAGGGGGCTTCACCTACGAGCAGTACTTC. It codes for CASSGTGGFTYEQYF.

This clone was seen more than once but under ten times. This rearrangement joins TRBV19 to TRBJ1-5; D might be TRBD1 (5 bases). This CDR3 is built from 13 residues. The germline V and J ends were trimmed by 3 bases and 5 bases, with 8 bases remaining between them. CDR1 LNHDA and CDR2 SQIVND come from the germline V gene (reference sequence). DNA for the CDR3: TGTGCCAGTAGTATGGGAGGGGATCAGCCCCAGCATTTT. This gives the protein CASSMGGDQPQHF.

CDR3 loop: CASSNSGRAYNEQFF. The CDR3 DNA is TGTGCCAGCAGCAATAGCGGGAGGGCCTACAATGAGCAGTTCTTC. V usage is TRBV7-2 and J usage is TRBJ2-1; TRBD2 agrees at 11 bases. Looked up from germline, CDR1 is SGHTA and CDR2 is FQGNSA. The length of the CDR3 is 15 residues. V was clipped by 5 bases and J by 2 bases; unmatched bases: 2. Supplemented by reference TRBV7-2 and TRBJ2-1, the full variable domain reads GAGVSQSPSNKVTEKGKDVELRCDPISGHTALYWYRQSLGQGLEFLIYFQGNSAPDKSGLPSDRFSAERTGGSVSTLTIQRTQQEDSAVYLCASSNSGRAYNEQFFGPGTRLTVL.